This passage covers 6 T cell receptor beta chains from one sample sequenced in a study of cytomegalovirus exposure and HLA in healthy donors. Some clones are missing from TCRdb's copy, which holds only in-frame ones; the method was immunoSEQ multiplex PCR. The repertoire holds a few hundred thousand clones, with approximately 90% as singletons. The sequenced sample consisted of PBMCs. The receptors stem from a woman under 30 in good health and CMV-seronegative.

This clone appeared a single time. The chain links TRBV2 to TRBJ2-7, with TRBD2 identical over 7 bases. The CDR3 spans 15 residues. Germline V gene data show CDR1 as SNHLY and CDR2 as FYNNEI. V shed 7 bases and J 2 bases; nucleotides not matched to a gene: 11. The CDR3 loop reads CASKLSSSGPYEQYF. The CDR3 bases are TGTGCCAGCAAACTAAGTTCTAGCGGACCCTACGAGCAGTACTTC.

This sequence joins TRBV27 and TRBJ2-1; possible D gene TRBD2, 6 bases. Germline V CDR1 and CDR2: MNHEY, SMNVEV (reference sequence). This CDR3 is 15 amino acids long. Trimming shortened V by 2 bases and J by 9 bases, and 17 bases separated the two germline ends. CDR3 coding DNA: TGTGCCAGCAGTTTACGAGCCGGGGGTGAGGCTGAGCAGTTCTTC. Its translation: CASSLRAGGEAEQFF.

This clone was detected once. This chain joins TRBV5-1 and TRBJ1-2; 8 nucleotides line up with TRBD1. This CDR3 has 14 amino acids. The germline V gene has CDR1 SGHRS and CDR2 YFSETQ. Unmatched junction bases numbered 2, after V lost 4 bases and J lost 0 bases. This chain's CDR3 is CASSKDRANYGYTF. The CDR3 DNA sequence: TGCGCCAGCAGCAAGGACAGGGCTAACTATGGCTACACCTTC.

With respect to this clone: The junction does not match germline at one end; this may be a read error. The chain carries TRBV27 and TRBJ1-5; 8 bases are a match to TRBD1. The CDR3 has 13 residues. The germline CDR1 and CDR2 sequences are MNHEY and SMNVEV (reference sequence). CDR3 loop: CASRAGGNQPQHF. The CDR3 region has the DNA TGTGCCAGCCGGGCAGGGGGCAACCAGCCCCAGCATTTT.

The chain uses TRBV11-2 and TRBJ1-3; D is uncertain. The ends were cut back, 5 bases at V and 0 bases at J, with 14 bases in the middle. The CDR3 is 16 residues long. The germline gives CDR1 SGHAT, CDR2 FQNNGV. CDR3 sequence: CASSRPGSYSGNTIYF. DNA of the CDR3: TGTGCCAGCAGCCGTCCGGGGTCGTACTCTGGAAACACCATATATTTT. Based on the CDR3 plus reference TRBV11-2 and TRBJ1-3, the full variable domain is EAGVAQSPRYKIIEKRQSVAFWCNPISGHATLYWYQQILGQGPKLLIQFQNNGVVDDSQLPKDRFSAERLKGVDSTLKIQPAKLEDSAVYLCASSRPGSYSGNTIYFGEGSWLTVV.

The CDR3 DNA reads TGTGCCAGCAGCTTAGTTTTTGGGGTTGCGACTAACAATCAGCCCCAGCATTTT. Translating it yields CASSLVFGVATNNQPQHF. V is TRBV7-9 and J is TRBJ1-5; D gene ambiguous. The CDR3 loop spans 18 amino acids. Deletions cut 1 base from V and 3 bases from J, with 19 bases between. Germline V gene data show CDR1 as SEHNR and CDR2 as FQNEAQ (reference sequence).